This is a list of T cell receptor beta chains from one sample in a study of blood T cell repertoires in COVID-19. Assay used: immunoSEQ multiplex PCR; TCRdb lists only in-frame clones, some missing. The table has fewer than 150,000 clones, roughly four fifths seen once; the top ten hold around 10%. The sequenced material came from peripheral blood. These TCRs come from a woman aged 80 or older in a cohort sampled during active or convalescent COVID-19. Each CDR3 is given with its conserved first and last residue. Clone size, where shown, is once, few, many, or a class for clones that have expanded.

v_gene: TRBV20-1; j_gene: TRBJ2-7; abundance: .; CDR3aa: CSASRDSYTYEQYF
v_gene: TRBV3-1/TRBV3-2; j_gene: TRBJ2-3; abundance: .; CDR3aa: CASSAPGLAGGIDTQYF
v_gene: TRBV5-1; j_gene: TRBJ1-3; abundance: .; CDR3aa: CASSPDRKSGNTIYF
v_gene: TRBV5-1; j_gene: TRBJ1-2; abundance: .; CDR3aa: CASSLDGTVLYGYTF
v_gene: TRBV30; j_gene: TRBJ1-5; abundance: .; CDR3aa: CACSQGLDQPQHF
v_gene: TRBV4-3; j_gene: TRBJ2-6; abundance: few; CDR3aa: CASSPGQFSGANVLTF
v_gene: TRBV18; j_gene: TRBJ1-6; abundance: .; CDR3aa: CASSDHGGVYNSPLHF
v_gene: TRBV30; j_gene: TRBJ1-2; abundance: .; CDR3aa: CAWSRRRQVVYGYTF
v_gene: TRBV4-2; j_gene: TRBJ1-1; abundance: .; CDR3aa: CASSRQGNTEAFF
v_gene: TRBV12-3/TRBV12-4; j_gene: TRBJ2-7; abundance: .; CDR3aa: CASRDSYLYEQYF